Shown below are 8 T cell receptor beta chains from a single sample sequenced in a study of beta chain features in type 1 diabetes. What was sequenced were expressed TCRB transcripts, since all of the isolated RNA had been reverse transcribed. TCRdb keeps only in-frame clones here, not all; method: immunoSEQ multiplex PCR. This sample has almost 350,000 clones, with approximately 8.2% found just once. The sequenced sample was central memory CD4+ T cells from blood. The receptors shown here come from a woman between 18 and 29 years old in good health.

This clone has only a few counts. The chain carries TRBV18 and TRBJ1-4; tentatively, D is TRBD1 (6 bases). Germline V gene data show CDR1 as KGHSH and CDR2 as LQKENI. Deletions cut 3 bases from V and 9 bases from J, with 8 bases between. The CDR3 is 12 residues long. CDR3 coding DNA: TGTGCCAGCTCACCGGGGGCGCAAAAACTGTTTTTT. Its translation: CASSPGAQKLFF.

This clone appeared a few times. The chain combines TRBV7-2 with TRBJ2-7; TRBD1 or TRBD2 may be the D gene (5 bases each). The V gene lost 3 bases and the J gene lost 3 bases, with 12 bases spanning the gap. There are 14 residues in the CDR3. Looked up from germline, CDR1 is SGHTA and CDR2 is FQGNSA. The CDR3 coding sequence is TGTGCCAGCAGCTTTGGGACCCTTAACTACGAGCAGTACTTC. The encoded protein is CASSFGTLNYEQYF.

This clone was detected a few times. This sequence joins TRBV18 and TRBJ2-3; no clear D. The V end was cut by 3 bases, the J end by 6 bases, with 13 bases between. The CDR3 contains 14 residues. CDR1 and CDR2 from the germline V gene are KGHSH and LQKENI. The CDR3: CASSPPVGSDTQYF. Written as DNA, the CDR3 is TGTGCCAGCTCACCCCCGGTAGGGTCGGATACGCAGTATTTT. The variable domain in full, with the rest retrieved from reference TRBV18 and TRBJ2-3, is NAGVMQNPRHLVRRRGQEARLRCSPMKGHSHVYWYRQLPEEGLKFMVYLQKENIIDESGMPKERFSAEFPKEGPSILRIQQVVRGDSAAYFCASSPPVGSDTQYFGPGTRLTVL.

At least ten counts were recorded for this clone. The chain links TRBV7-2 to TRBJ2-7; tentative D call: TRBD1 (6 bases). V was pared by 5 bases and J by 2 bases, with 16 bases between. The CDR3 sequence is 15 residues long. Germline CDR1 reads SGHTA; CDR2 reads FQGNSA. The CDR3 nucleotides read TGTGCCAGCAGCCCCTGGACAGTTCATGCCTACGAGCAGTACTTC. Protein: CASSPWTVHAYEQYF.

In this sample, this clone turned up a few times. CDR3 amino acids: CSASRGVGTDTQYF. CDR3 coding DNA: TGCAGCGCGAGCAGGGGTGTCGGCACAGATACGCAGTATTTT. The chain is built from TRBV29-1 and TRBJ2-3; weak D call: TRBD1 (6 bases). Trimming cost V 7 bases and J 1 base, with 15 bases left between them. Germline V gene data show CDR1 as SQVTM and CDR2 as ANQGSEA. The CDR3 is 14 residues long.

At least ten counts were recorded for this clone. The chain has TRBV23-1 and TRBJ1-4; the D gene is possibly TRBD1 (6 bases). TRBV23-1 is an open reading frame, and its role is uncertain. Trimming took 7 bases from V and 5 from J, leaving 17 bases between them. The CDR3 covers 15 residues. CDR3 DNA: TGCGCCAGCAATGGTCCGAAAGGGGGAAATGAAAAACTGTTTTTT. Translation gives CASNGPKGGNEKLFF.

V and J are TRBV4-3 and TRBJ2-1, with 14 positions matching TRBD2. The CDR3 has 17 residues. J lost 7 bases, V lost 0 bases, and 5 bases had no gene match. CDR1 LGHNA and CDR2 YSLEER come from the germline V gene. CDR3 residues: CASSQDGTSGRRNEQFF. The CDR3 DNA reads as TGCGCCAGCAGCCAAGATGGGACTAGCGGGAGAAGAAATGAGCAGTTCTTC.

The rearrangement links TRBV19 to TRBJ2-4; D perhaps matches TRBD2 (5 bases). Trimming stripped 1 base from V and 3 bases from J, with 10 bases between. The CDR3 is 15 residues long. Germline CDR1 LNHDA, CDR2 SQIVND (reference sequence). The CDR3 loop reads CASSIGGYFKNIQYF. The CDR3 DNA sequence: TGTGCCAGTAGTATAGGAGGGTATTTCAAAAACATTCAGTACTTC.